Presented here are 5 T cell receptor beta chains from one specimen sequenced in a study of cytomegalovirus exposure and HLA in healthy donors. The PCR used 60 Vbeta and 13 Jbeta primers. Some clones are missing from TCRdb's copy, which holds only in-frame ones; the method was immunoSEQ multiplex PCR. The table includes 100,000 to 150,000 clones, roughly 78% detected once. The material sequenced was PBMCs. These receptors all stem from a man aged 25 to 40 in good health and CMV-seronegative.

This clone occurred a few times. The chain links TRBV11-2 to TRBJ1-1, with D possibly matching TRBD1 (6 bases). The germline V and J ends were trimmed by 5 bases and 4 bases, with 14 bases remaining between them. CDR1 is SGHAT, CDR2 FQNNGV, per germline. The CDR3 extends over 14 amino acids. The CDR3 DNA reads TGTGCCAGCAGCCCAAACAGGGTAGGCACTGAAGCTTTCTTT. The encoded protein is CASSPNRVGTEAFF.

The V gene is TRBV19, the J gene TRBJ1-2; 10 nucleotides align to TRBD1. V lost 6 bases and J lost 7; bases outside the gene matches: 8. Germline V CDR1 and CDR2: LNHDA, SQIVND (reference sequence). This CDR3 has 14 amino acids. The CDR3 loop reads CASRSGQGGVGYTF. The CDR3 DNA follows: TGTGCCAGTAGATCAGGACAGGGGGGTGTTGGCTACACCTTC. Complete variable domain (other parts from reference TRBV19 and TRBJ1-2): DGGITQSPKYLFRKEGQNVTLSCEQNLNHDAMYWYRQDPGQGLRLIYYSQIVNDFQKGDIAEGYSVSREKKESFPLTVTSAQKNPTAFYLCASRSGQGGVGYTFGSGTRLTVV.

DNA for the CDR3: TGTGCCAGCAGTTCCCTCTCCTACAATGAGCAGTTCTTC. Protein product: CASSSLSYNEQFF. The chain combines TRBV28 with TRBJ2-1; D is unresolved. The germline V gene has CDR1 MDHEN and CDR2 SYDVKM. The V end lost 4 bases, the J end lost 0 bases, and 4 bases lay between the germline ends. The CDR3 is made up of 13 amino acids.

The chain links TRBV29-1 to TRBJ2-7; the D gene is possibly TRBD2 (7 bases). The CDR3 is 15 residues long. Germline CDR1 and CDR2: SQVTM and ANQGSEA. The V end was cut by 0 bases, the J end by 3 bases, with 15 bases between. As DNA, the CDR3 is TGCAGCGTTGAAGAGGCAGGGGAGGGTTACTACGAGCAGTACTTC. The encoded protein is CSVEEAGEGYYEQYF.

This clone has only a few counts. CDR3 residues: CASRERDTRTYEQYF. The CDR3 region has the DNA TGTGCCAGTAGAGAGAGAGACACAAGAACCTACGAGCAGTACTTC. This chain uses TRBV19 with TRBJ2-7, with D uncertain. CDR3 size: 15 residues. Between the trimmed V and J ends, which lost 6 bases and 2 bases, there was a span of 17 bases. Germline CDR1 LNHDA, CDR2 SQIVND (reference sequence).